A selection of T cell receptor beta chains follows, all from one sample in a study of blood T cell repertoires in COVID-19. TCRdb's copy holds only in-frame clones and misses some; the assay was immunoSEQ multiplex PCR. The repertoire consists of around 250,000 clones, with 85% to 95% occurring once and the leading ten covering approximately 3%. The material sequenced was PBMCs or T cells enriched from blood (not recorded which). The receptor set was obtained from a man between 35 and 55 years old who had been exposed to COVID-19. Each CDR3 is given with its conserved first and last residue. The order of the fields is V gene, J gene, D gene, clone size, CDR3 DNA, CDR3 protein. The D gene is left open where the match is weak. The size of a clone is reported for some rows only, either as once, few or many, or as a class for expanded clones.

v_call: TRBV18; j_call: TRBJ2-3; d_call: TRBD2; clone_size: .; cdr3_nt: TGTGCCAGCTCTGTACTAGCGAAGGGATTTGGAGATACGCAGTATTTT; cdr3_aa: CASSVLAKGFGDTQYF
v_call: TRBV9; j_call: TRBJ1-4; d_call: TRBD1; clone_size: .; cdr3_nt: TGTGCCAGCAGCCCCGGGACAGGGTATGAAAAACTGTTTTTT; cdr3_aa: CASSPGTGYEKLFF
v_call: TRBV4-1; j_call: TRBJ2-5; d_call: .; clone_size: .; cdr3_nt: TGCGCCAGCAGCGGAGGTCTAGCTGAAGAGACCCAGTACTTC; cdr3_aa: CASSGGLAEETQYF
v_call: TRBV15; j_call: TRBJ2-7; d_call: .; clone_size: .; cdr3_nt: TGTGCCACCAGCAGAGATTTAGCAGGGGCGCAGGAGCAGTACTTC; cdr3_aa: CATSRDLAGAQEQYF
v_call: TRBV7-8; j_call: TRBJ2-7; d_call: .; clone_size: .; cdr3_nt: TGTGCCAGCAGCCCCACAGTGACTAGCTCCTACGAGCAGTACTTC; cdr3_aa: CASSPTVTSSYEQYF
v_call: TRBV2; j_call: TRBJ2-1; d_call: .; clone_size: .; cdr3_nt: TGTGCCCCCCGGAGCTCCTACAATGAGCAGTTCTTC; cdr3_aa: CAPRSSYNEQFF
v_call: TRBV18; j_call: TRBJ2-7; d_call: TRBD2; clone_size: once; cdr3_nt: TGTGCCAGCTCACAGGGGTGGCTAGCGGGGGCAGTCAACTACGAGCAGTACTTC; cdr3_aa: CASSQGWLAGAVNYEQYF
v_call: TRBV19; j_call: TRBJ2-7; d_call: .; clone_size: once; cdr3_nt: TGTGCCAGTACCCCTGGCGGGCCCTACGAGCAGTACTTC; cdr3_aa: CASTPGGPYEQYF
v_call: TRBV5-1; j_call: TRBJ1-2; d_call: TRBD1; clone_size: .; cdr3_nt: TGCGCCAGCAGCATACCGGGACAGGGCGCGGAAGGCTACACCTTC; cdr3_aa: CASSIPGQGAEGYTF
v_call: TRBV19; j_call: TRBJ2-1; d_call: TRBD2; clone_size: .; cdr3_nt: TGTGCCAGTAGTAGCTGGCGGGAGGGCTTCGATGAGCAGTTCTTC; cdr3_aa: CASSSWREGFDEQFF
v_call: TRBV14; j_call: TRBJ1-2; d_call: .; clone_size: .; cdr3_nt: TGTGCCAGCAGCCAAGTTGGGGCCCAGGGGCAGGGGTATGGCTACACCTTC; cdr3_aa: CASSQVGAQGQGYGYTF
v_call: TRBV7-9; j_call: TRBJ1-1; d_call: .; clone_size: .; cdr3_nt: TGTGCCAGCAGCTTAGACTGGACTGAAGCTTTCTTT; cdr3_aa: CASSLDWTEAFF
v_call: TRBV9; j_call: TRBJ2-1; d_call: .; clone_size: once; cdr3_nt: TGTGCCAGCAGCGTAGAGCTGGGGGGGCAGTTCTTC; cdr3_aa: CASSVELGGQFF
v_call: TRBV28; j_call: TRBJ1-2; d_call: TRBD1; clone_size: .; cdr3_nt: TGTGCCACCGGAGACTACAGGGGGGACTATGGCTACACCTTC; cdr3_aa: CATGDYRGDYGYTF
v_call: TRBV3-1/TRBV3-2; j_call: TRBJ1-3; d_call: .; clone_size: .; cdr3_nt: TGTGCCAGCAGCCAAGCTTCTAACGAAGGAAACACCATATATTTT; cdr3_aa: CASSQASNEGNTIYF
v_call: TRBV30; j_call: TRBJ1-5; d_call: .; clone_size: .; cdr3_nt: TGTGCCTGGAGTGCCCAGGGGTATCAGCCCCAGCATTTT; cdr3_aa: CAWSAQGYQPQHF
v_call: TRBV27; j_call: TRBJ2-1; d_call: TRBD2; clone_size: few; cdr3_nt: TGTGCCAGCAGTGGGACTAGCGGCGATGAGCAGTTCTTC; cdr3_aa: CASSGTSGDEQFF
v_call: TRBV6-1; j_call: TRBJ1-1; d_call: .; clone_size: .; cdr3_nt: TGTGCCAGCAGTGAAGTCAGGGGCACTGAAGCTTTCTTT; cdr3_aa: CASSEVRGTEAFF
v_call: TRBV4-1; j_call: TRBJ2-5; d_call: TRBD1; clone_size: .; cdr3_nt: TGCGCCAGCAGCCCGAGACAGGGTGGGGAGACCCAGTACTTC; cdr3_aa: CASSPRQGGETQYF
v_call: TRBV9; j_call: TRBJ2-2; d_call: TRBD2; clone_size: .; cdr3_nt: TGTGCCAGCAGCGTAACGGGGGGGGACACCGGGGAGCTGTTTTTT; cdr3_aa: CASSVTGGDTGELFF
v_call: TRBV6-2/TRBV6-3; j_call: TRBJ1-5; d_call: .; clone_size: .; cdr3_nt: TGTGCCAGCAGTTACCGGCAGGGCCAAGGGCCCCAGCATTTT; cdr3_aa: CASSYRQGQGPQHF
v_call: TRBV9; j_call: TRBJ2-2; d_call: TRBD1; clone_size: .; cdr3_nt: TGTGCCAGCAGCGGGGACAGAAACACCGGGGAGCTGTTTTTT; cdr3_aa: CASSGDRNTGELFF
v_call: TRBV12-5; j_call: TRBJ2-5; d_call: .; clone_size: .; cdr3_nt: TGTGCTAGTGGTTTGGTACATCCGAACCAGGGGCGAGAGACCCAGTACTTC; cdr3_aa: CASGLVHPNQGRETQYF
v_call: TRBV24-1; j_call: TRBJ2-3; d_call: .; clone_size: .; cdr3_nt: TGTGCCACCAGTGACCCCTCTATGAGCACAGATACGCAGTATTTT; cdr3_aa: CATSDPSMSTDTQYF
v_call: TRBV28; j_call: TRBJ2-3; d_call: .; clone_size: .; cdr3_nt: TGTGCCAGCAGTTCGGACAGTTCTAGCACAGATACGCAGTATTTT; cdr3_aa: CASSSDSSSTDTQYF